This TCR beta chain was recorded in a study of cytomegalovirus exposure and HLA in healthy donors. Sequencing used immunoSEQ multiplex PCR; TCRdb keeps in-frame clones, though not all of them. The sample includes about 50,000 clones, just over 85% of them seen just once. This CDR3 is built from 14 residues. Germline assignment: CDR1 MNHEY and CDR2 SMNVEV (reference sequence). V was clipped by 8 bases and J by 6 bases; unmatched bases: 13. This clone was picked up one time. Its antigen remains unidentified. Study results and caveats: In vitro experiments confirmed that three CMV-associated chains were specific for CMV antigens. Among TCR sequences, most were rare, though some public TCRs appeared in many donors.

The J gene is TRBJ2-7, the V gene TRBV27, with 7 nucleotides matching TRBD1. The TCR sequence derives from a woman under 40 in good health and CMV-seronegative. Sequences were obtained from PBMCs. DNA of the CDR3: TGTGCCAGCCGCCCCGGAACAGGGGACGGCGAGCAGTACTTC. This gives the protein CASRPGTGDGEQYF.